This TCR beta chain comes out of a study of blood T cell repertoires in COVID-19 (TCRdb year 2020). In the study overall: The collaborator samples originated in the United States, Italy and Spain and spanned the acute and convalescent phases of COVID-19. The prospective study material was composed of cDNA or gDNA derived from T cells, B-cell-depleted T cells, or PBMCs. Sample metadata almost always included a de-identified subject ID, COVID-19 status, age in years and sex. Samples came from the ongoing ImmuneRACE study (first 160 participants) plus 1,254 subjects from 6 global collaborators. Where available, HLA class I and class II types were taken from metadata supplied by the sample provider and were not determined by assay-based typing. Deeply sampled blood TCRbeta repertoires from subjects exposed to, actively infected with, or recovered from COVID-19 were included in the dataset. The repertoires were released in a freely available public database meant as a resource for research on the immune response to SARS-CoV-2.

Collaborating institutions collected whole blood in K2EDTA tubes following their own protocols. Collaborator samples were shipped for TCRbeta analysis as frozen whole blood, isolated PBMCs, or DNA extracted from either sample type. As to this clone: Its binding antigen is unknown. Base quality data are lacking; no much larger clone is found one base away.

Inclusive of the bounding cysteine and phenylalanine, the CDR3 is 16 residues long. Kept here is only the CDR3 DNA, which spans 48 bases and is read in frame from base 1. Cut back by 0 bases and 3 bases, the V and J ends lie 14 bases apart. In the germline V gene, CDR1 corresponds to SGHVS and CDR2 to FQNEAQ. TCRbeta CDR3 regions were amplified from genomic DNA by means of the immunoSEQ Assay, a bias-controlled multiplex PCR. Concerning the study's data processing: Within the assay, amplification of reference gene primers was used to estimate how many nucleated cells each sample contained. Sequence reads were collapsed and filtered to measure the absolute abundance of every unique TCRbeta CDR3 rearrangement. For each sample, productive Simpson clonality was calculated by taking the square root of Simpson's diversity index across productive rearrangements. This immuneACCESS table, as held by TCRdb, lists in-frame sequences with V and J called but not all clones. Of the missing ones, under half trace to an unresolved V gene in checked studies; the others have no known cause. V and J calls and clone size come straight from that table; D and trimming were deduced from the DNA. The sample table contains 15,000 to 20,000 clones; only one count was recorded for approximately 85% of them. Jointly, the top ten make up around 60% of the sample.

Here is what the overall study found, with its caveats: The quantity of clinical and demographic metadata differed by source and by participant and was supplied without curation.

Recombination joined TRBV7-8 with TRBJ1-2; matching of 5 bases hints at TRBD1 as the D gene. Sequenced material: peripheral blood. The origin of this receptor is a man older than 75 with acute or convalescent COVID-19. CDR3 reads: CASSLARREGDYGYTF. The DNA sequence is given as TGTGCCAGCAGCTTAGCGCGTAGGGAAGGGGACTATGGCTACACCTTC.